This entry lists 9 T cell receptor beta chains sequenced from one sample in a study of human T cells and chemical hapten exposure. Time point noted: patch test 1, 2 weeks after DPC sensitization. Treatment here: therapeutic diphenylcyclopropenone sensitization with weekly scalp DPC. TCRdb reanalysed the RACE reads using MiXCR and keeps one entry per CDR3 protein. The table includes fewer than 200,000 distinct CDR3 sequences, about a fifth detected once. Sample: whole blood, taken in connection with sensitization to the hapten diphenylcyclopropenone (DPC). The source of these receptors is a woman between 45 and 65 years old with alopecia areata. Some clones in this sample may be carry-over from other donors' samples.

The chain is built from TRBV2 and TRBJ2-6, with D tentatively TRBD1 (5 bases). Between the trimmed V and J ends, which lost 10 bases and 0 bases, there was a span of 10 bases. Germline values: CDR1 SNHLY, CDR2 FYNNEI. CDR3 length: 14 residues. CDR3 protein: CATTGPSGANVLTF. DNA of the CDR3: TGTGCCACTACAGGTCCCTCTGGGGCCAACGTCCTGACTTTC. Variable domain in full (rest from reference TRBV2 and TRBJ2-6): EPEVTQTPSHQVTQMGQEVILRCVPISNHLYFYWYRQILGQKVEFLVSFYNNEISEKSEIFDDQFSVERPDGSNFTLKIRSTKLEDSAMYFCATTGPSGANVLTFGAGSRLTVL.

The J gene is TRBJ2-5, the V gene TRBV18; TRBD2 matches at 9 bases. CDR1 is KGHSH and CDR2 is LQKENI in the germline V gene. With 3 bases clipped from V and 5 bases from J, the junction kept 13 bases outside the gene matches. The CDR3 is made up of 17 amino acids. The CDR3 reads CASSPLPSGALGETQYF. CDR3 DNA sequence: TGTGCCAGCTCACCGCTCCCTAGCGGGGCTCTCGGGGAGACCCAGTACTTC.

CDR3 DNA sequence: TGCGCCAGCAGTGAGGGCAGGGGAGCCGGAAACACCATATATTTT. Translating gives CASSEGRGAGNTIYF. The chain has TRBV10-2 and TRBJ1-3; TRBD1 might be the D (6 bases). V was cut by 2 bases and J by 4 bases, with 12 bases left in between. Germline CDR1 reads WSHSY; CDR2 reads SAAADI. CDR3 length: 15 amino acids.

This chain uses TRBV7-8 with TRBJ1-2; 12 nucleotides match TRBD1. Trimming removed 7 bases from V and 4 bases from J; junction bases left unmatched: 22. The CDR3 sequence is 20 residues long. CDR1 is SGHVS, CDR2 FQNEAQ, per germline. DNA of the CDR3: TGTGCCAGCACCTCGAAACTCATGGGACAGGGGGCTACGCCCTTCTATGGCTACACCTTC. This gives the protein CASTSKLMGQGATPFYGYTF.

V and J are TRBV3-1 and TRBJ2-3, with TRBD1 matching 9 bases. Germline loops: CDR1 LGHDT, CDR2 YNNKEL (reference sequence). Trimming at V came to 5 bases and at J to 1 base, leaving 1 base not matched to a gene. CDR3 length equals 14 residues. The CDR3 reads CASSWDRGTDTQYF. The CDR3 bases are TGTGCCAGCAGCTGGGACAGGGGCACAGATACGCAGTATTTT.

This chain joins TRBV9 and TRBJ1-2; TRBD1 agrees at 7 bases. Trimming removed 4 bases from V and 4 bases from J; junction bases left unmatched: 10. Germline lookup yields CDR1 SGDLS and CDR2 YYNGEE. This CDR3 has 15 amino acids. CDR3 DNA: TGTGCCAGCAGCCCCCGCCCAGGGGGGGTCTATGGCTACACCTTC. Protein sequence: CASSPRPGGVYGYTF.

A few counts support this clonotype. The chain is built from TRBV2 and TRBJ2-5; D uncertain. This CDR3 is built from 15 residues. The V and J ends lost 5 bases and 1 base respectively, with 14 bases between them. Germline CDR1 SNHLY, CDR2 FYNNEI. CDR3 region: CASSPLVRAQETQYF. CDR3 bases: TGTGCCAGCAGTCCCCTCGTTCGCGCCCAAGAGACCCAGTACTTC.

The V call is TRBV18, the J call TRBJ1-1, with 11 bases fitting TRBD1. Germline V CDR1 and CDR2: KGHSH, LQKENI. This CDR3 has 18 residues. The V gene end was trimmed by 3 bases and the J gene end by 2 bases; junction bases not matched to a gene: 11. DNA for the CDR3: TGTGCCAGCTCACCTACGGGGACAGGGGGTATCCTAAACACTGAAGCTTTCTTT. Residues: CASSPTGTGGILNTEAFF.

The V gene is TRBV10-1, the J gene TRBJ2-2; 7 bases match TRBD1. The V gene's germline CDR1 is WNHNN and CDR2 SYGVQD (reference sequence). The CDR3 loop spans 15 amino acids. Trimming took 0 bases from V and 6 from J; bases not matched to a gene: 4. The DNA of the CDR3 is TGCGCCAGCAGTGAGTCGAGGGGGCAACCCGGGGAGCTGTTTTTT. Residues: CASSESRGQPGELFF.